The 16 T cell receptor beta chains listed next were all sequenced from one sample in a study of T cell responses to AZD1222 COVID-19 vaccine. The method was immunoSEQ multiplex PCR; TCRdb's version includes in-frame clones alone and lacks a portion of them. The table includes 150,000 to 200,000 clones, approximately 90% detected once. Specimen: peripheral blood, collected on day 0 of AZD1222 vaccination. All receptors come from an adult in good health.

The chain links TRBV24-1 to TRBJ2-2; a weak D match, TRBD1 (6 bases). Trimming shortened V by 7 bases and J by 5 bases, and 16 bases separated the two germline ends. In germline, CDR1 is KGHDR, CDR2 SFDVKD. The CDR3 spans 15 residues. CDR3 nucleotides: TGTGCCACCAGCCAAAAGGGGACACTAACCGGGGAGCTGTTTTTT. Protein product: CATSQKGTLTGELFF.

The chain links TRBV5-1 to TRBJ1-3; the D is unclear. This CDR3 spans 16 amino acids. CDR1 is SGHRS and CDR2 is YFSETQ in the germline V gene. V was cut by 0 bases and J by 0 bases, with 10 bases left in between. Here the CDR3 reads CASSLVGKSSGNTIYF. The CDR3 bases are TGCGCCAGCAGCTTGGTCGGGAAAAGCTCTGGAAACACCATATATTTT.

The chain joins TRBV2 to TRBJ1-6; 8 nucleotides line up with TRBD1. Germline CDR1 and CDR2: SNHLY and FYNNEI. This CDR3 spans 13 amino acids. The V segment lost 6 bases and the J segment 10 bases; nucleotides outside the gene matches: 5. For the CDR3, the DNA is TGTGCCAGCAGAGGGACAGGAGGGTCACCCCTCCACTTT. Its translation: CASRGTGGSPLHF.

This chain joins TRBV12-3 or TRBV12-4 and TRBJ2-2; D unresolved. V lost 4 bases and J lost 5, with 5 bases in between. This CDR3 has 12 residues. DNA of the CDR3: TGTGCCAGCAGTTCAAGGACCGGGGAGCTGTTTTTT. Amino acids: CASSSRTGELFF.

CDR3 bases: TGTGCCAGCAGCTTAGATAGTACCTTTCCTCGGGAGCAGTACTTC. Its translation is CASSLDSTFPREQYF. The rearrangement links TRBV7-2 to TRBJ2-7; D not certain. The length of the CDR3 is 15 residues. Germline V lookup: CDR1 SGHTA, CDR2 FQGNSA. V dropped 1 base and J dropped 7 bases, with 17 bases sitting between them.

J is TRBJ1-4 and V is TRBV5-1; the D is unclear. Germline-derived CDR1 and CDR2 are SGHRS and YFSETQ. The CDR3 length is 16 residues. Trimming shortened V by 4 bases and J by 6 bases, and 19 bases separated the two germline ends. The CDR3 reads CASSNGPESFDEKLFF. The CDR3 DNA follows: TGCGCCAGCAGCAACGGGCCAGAGAGCTTTGATGAAAAACTGTTTTTT.

The rearrangement links TRBV11-2 to TRBJ2-6; maybe TRBD2 (6 bases). The germline V gene has CDR1 SGHAT and CDR2 FQNNGV. Deletions cut 6 bases from V and 0 bases from J, with 21 bases between. CDR3 length: 19 amino acids. The DNA of the CDR3 is TGTGCCAGCAGTCGTCGAGGGGCTAGCGTGGGCTCTGGGGCCAACGTCCTGACTTTC. Translation gives CASSRRGASVGSGANVLTF.

In this sample, this clone turned up a few times. The V call is TRBV10-3, the J call TRBJ2-7; D uncertain. Trimming pared 7 bases from V and 0 bases from J, leaving 13 bases between. The CDR3 runs to 14 residues. Looked up from germline, CDR1 is ENHRY and CDR2 is SYGVKD. CDR3 region: CAIKLPIPSYEQYF. The CDR3 nucleotides read TGTGCCATCAAGCTCCCGATCCCCTCCTACGAGCAGTACTTC.

The sample holds one count of this clone. V usage is TRBV5-1 and J usage is TRBJ2-3, with 7 nucleotides matching TRBD1. The CDR3 sequence is 14 residues long. The ends lost 9 bases at V and 4 bases at J; junction bases unmatched: 11. Germline CDR1 reads SGHRS; CDR2 reads YFSETQ. CDR3 bases: TGCGCCACCTTCACAGGGGAAGCGGCAGATACGCAGTATTTT. Translating it yields CATFTGEAADTQYF.

The chain combines TRBV11-2 with TRBJ1-5, with TRBD1 matching over 7 bases. Germline CDR1 reads SGHAT; CDR2 reads FQNNGV. The V segment lost 5 bases and the J segment 6 bases; nucleotides outside the gene matches: 16. CDR3 length: 17 residues. CDR3 in amino acids: CASSLGVDPGGGQPQHF. The CDR3, as DNA: TGTGCCAGCAGCCTAGGGGTGGATCCAGGGGGTGGTCAGCCCCAGCATTTT.

V usage is TRBV28 and J usage is TRBJ1-5, with TRBD1 as a possible D gene (5 bases). Trimming left V 6 bases short and J 1 base short, with 19 bases between. CDR3 length: 17 residues. Germline values: CDR1 MDHEN, CDR2 SYDVKM. The DNA of the CDR3 is TGTGCCAGCAGCCCGCCATTCCAGGGATCGAGCAATCAGCCCCAGCATTTT. It is translated as CASSPPFQGSSNQPQHF.

V and J are TRBV28 and TRBJ1-2, with TRBD1 matching 9 bases. The V and J ends lost 2 bases and 1 base, in that order; junction bases with no gene match: 2. The CDR3 is made up of 15 amino acids. Germline V gene data show CDR1 as MDHEN and CDR2 as SYDVKM. CDR3 residues: CASSLGDRDNYGYTF. DNA of the CDR3: TGTGCCAGCAGTTTAGGGGACAGGGATAACTATGGCTACACCTTC.

The J gene is TRBJ2-2, the V gene TRBV5-6; 10 positions match TRBD2. Trimming removed 5 bases from V and 3 bases from J; junction bases left unmatched: 4. Per the germline V gene, CDR1 is SGHDT and CDR2 is YYEEEE. The CDR3 is made up of 15 amino acids. The CDR3 is CASSRTSGDTGELFF. CDR3 bases: TGTGCCAGCAGTCGTACTAGCGGGGACACCGGGGAGCTGTTTTTT.

J is TRBJ2-5 and V is TRBV12-3 or TRBV12-4, with TRBD1 as a possible D gene (5 bases). This CDR3 comprises 13 residues. The germline V and J ends were trimmed by 6 bases and 5 bases, with 13 bases remaining between them. Here the CDR3 DNA reads TGTGCCAGCAGCCCTGGCAGGGTGGAGACCCAGTACTTC. This codes for CASSPGRVETQYF.

This chain uses TRBV20-1 with TRBJ1-2; D is unresolved. Trimming removed 6 bases at V and 4 bases at J, with 9 bases between. Looked up from germline, CDR1 is DFQATT and CDR2 is SNEGSKA (reference sequence). The CDR3 totals 11 residues. As DNA, the CDR3 is TGCAGTGCACGGCGGACCTATGGCTACACCTTC. Translation: CSARRTYGYTF.

V usage is TRBV29-1 and J usage is TRBJ1-2; weak D call: TRBD1 (5 bases). The germline CDR1 and CDR2 sequences are SQVTM and ANQGSEA. Trimming took 4 bases from V and 1 from J, leaving 13 bases between them. The CDR3 loop spans 14 amino acids. The CDR3 DNA follows: TGCAGCGTTGCCGGGACCTCCTATAACTATGGCTACACCTTC. Amino acids: CSVAGTSYNYGYTF.